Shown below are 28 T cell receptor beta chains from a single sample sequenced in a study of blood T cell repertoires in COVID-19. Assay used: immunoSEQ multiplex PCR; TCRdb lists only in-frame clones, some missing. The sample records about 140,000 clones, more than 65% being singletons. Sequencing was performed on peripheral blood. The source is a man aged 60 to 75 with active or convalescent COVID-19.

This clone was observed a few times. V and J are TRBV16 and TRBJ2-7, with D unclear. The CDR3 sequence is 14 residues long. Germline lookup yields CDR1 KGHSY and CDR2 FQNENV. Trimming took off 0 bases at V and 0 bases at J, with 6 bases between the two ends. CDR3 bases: TGTGCCAGCAGCCAATCTCCCAGCTCCTACGAGCAGTACTTC. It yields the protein CASSQSPSSYEQYF.

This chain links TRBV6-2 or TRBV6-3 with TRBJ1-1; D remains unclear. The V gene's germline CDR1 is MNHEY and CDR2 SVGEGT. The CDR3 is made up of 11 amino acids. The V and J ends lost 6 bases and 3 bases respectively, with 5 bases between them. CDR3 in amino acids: CASSPDTEAFF. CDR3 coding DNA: TGTGCCAGCAGCCCCGACACTGAAGCTTTCTTT.

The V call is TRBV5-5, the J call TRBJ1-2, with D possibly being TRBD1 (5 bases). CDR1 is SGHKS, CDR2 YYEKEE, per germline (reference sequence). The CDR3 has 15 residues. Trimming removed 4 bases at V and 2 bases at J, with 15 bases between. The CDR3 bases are TGTGCCAGCAGCGACCATGGCAGGGAAAACTATGGCTACACCTTC. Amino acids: CASSDHGRENYGYTF. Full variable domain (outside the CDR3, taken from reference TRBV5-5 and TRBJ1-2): DAGVTQSPTHLIKTRGQQVTLRCSPISGHKSVSWYQQVLGQGPQFIFQYYEKEERGRGNFPDRFSARQFPNYSSELNVNALLLGDSALYLCASSDHGRENYGYTFGSGTRLTVV.

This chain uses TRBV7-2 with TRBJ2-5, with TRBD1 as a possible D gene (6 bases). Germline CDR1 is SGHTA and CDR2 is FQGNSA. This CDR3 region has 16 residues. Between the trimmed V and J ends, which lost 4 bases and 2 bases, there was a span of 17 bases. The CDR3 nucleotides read TGTGCCAGCAGCTATCACAGGGTATTTGGGCAAGAGACCCAGTACTTC. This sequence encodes CASSYHRVFGQETQYF.

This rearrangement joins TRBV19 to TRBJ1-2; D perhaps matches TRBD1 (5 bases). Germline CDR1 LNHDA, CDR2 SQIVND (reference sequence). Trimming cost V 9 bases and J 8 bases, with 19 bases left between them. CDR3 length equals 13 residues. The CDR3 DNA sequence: TGTGCCAGCCTACAGCAAAACAGGCGGGGCTACACCTTC. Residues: CASLQQNRRGYTF.

The CDR3 DNA reads as TGTGCCAGCAGCTTCACCACTGGGGAGCTGTTTTTT. Amino acid sequence: CASSFTTGELFF. The chain uses TRBV13 and TRBJ2-2; D not resolved. The CDR3 extends over 12 amino acids. CDR1 is PRHDT, CDR2 FYEKMQ, per germline (reference sequence). Between the trimmed V and J ends, which lost 3 bases and 8 bases, there was a span of 7 bases.

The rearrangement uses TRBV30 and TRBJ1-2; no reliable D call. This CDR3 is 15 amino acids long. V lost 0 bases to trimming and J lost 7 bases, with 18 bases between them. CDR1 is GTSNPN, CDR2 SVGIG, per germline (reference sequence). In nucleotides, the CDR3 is TGTGCCTGGAGTGTTGGAGGCACCCTGCGTAGTGGCTACACCTTC. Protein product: CAWSVGGTLRSGYTF.

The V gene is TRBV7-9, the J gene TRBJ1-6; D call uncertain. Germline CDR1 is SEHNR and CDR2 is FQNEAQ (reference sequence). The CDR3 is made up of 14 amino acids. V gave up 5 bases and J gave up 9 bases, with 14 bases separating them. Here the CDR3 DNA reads TGTGCCAGCAGCCCCCCTTTGGTAGCTTCACCCCTCCACTTT. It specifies CASSPPLVASPLHF.

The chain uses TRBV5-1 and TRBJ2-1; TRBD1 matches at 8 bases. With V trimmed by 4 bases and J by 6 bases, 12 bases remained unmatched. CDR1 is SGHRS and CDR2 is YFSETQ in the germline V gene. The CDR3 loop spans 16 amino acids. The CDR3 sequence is CASSPTPGQEGNEQFF. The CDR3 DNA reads TGCGCCAGCAGCCCGACTCCGGGACAGGAAGGCAATGAGCAGTTCTTC.

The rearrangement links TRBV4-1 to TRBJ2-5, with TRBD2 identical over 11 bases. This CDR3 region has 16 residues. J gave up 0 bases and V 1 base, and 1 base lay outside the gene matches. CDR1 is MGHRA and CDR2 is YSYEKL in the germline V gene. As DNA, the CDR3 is TGCGCCAGCAGCCAAGGGACTAGCGGGTACCAAGAGACCCAGTACTTC. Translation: CASSQGTSGYQETQYF.

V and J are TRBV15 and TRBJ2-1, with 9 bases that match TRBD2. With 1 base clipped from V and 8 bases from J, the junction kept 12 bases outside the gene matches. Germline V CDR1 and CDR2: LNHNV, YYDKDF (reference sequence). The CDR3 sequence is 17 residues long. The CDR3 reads CATSRALEGLATDEQFF. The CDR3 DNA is TGTGCCACCAGCAGAGCCCTTGAAGGACTAGCGACCGATGAGCAGTTCTTC.

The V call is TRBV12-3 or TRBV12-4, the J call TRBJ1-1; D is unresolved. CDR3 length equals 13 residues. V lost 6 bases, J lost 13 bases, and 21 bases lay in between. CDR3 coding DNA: TGTGCCAGCAGACACCGGACCCGACTAGATGTTTTCTTT. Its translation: CASRHRTRLDVFF.

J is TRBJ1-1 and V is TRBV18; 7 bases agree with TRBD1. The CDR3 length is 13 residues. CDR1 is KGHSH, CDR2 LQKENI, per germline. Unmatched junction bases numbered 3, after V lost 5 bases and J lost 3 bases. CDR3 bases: TGTGCCAGCTCATCAACAGGGGACACTGAAGCTTTCTTT. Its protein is CASSSTGDTEAFF. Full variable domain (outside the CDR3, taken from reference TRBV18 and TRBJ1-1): NAGVMQNPRHLVRRRGQEARLRCSPMKGHSHVYWYRQLPEEGLKFMVYLQKENIIDESGMPKERFSAEFPKEGPSILRIQQVVRGDSAAYFCASSSTGDTEAFFGQGTRLTVV.

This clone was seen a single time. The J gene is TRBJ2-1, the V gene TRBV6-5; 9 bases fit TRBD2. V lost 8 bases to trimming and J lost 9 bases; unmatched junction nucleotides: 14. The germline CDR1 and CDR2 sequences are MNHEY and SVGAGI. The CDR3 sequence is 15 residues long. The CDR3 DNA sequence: TGTGCCAGCCGAGGGAGTAGCGGGAGCGTGGGTGAGCAGTTCTTC. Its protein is CASRGSSGSVGEQFF.

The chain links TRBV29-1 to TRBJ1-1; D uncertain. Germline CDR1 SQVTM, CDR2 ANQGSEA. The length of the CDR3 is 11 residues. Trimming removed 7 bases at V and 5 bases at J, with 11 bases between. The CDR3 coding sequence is TGCAGCGGGAGAAGTTGGACTGAAGCTTTCTTT. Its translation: CSGRSWTEAFF.

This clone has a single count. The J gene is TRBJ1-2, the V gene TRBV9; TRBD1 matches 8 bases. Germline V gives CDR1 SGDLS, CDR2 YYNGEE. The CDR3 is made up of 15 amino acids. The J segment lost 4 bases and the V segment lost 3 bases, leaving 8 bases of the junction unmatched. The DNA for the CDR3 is TGTGCCAGCAGCGGGCAGGGGGCCTCAGGCTATGGCTACACCTTC. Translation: CASSGQGASGYGYTF.

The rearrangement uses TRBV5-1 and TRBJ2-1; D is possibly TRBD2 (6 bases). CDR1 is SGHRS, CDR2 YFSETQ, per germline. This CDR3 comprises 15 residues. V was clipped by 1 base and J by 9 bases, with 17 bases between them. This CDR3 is CASSLKSGAKGEQFF. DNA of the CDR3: TGCGCCAGCAGCTTGAAGTCGGGAGCTAAAGGTGAGCAGTTCTTC.

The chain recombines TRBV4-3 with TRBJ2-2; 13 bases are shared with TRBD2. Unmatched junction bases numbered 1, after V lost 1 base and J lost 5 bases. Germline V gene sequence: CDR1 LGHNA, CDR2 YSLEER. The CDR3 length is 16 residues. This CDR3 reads CASSQGTSGRTGELFF. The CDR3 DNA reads TGCGCCAGCAGCCAAGGGACTAGCGGGAGAACCGGGGAGCTGTTTTTT.

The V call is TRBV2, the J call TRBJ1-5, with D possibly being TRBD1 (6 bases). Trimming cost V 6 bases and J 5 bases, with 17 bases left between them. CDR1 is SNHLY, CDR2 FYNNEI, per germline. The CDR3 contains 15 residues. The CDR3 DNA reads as TGTGCCAGCAGAGGGACACACCTTACCCATCAGCCCCAGCATTTT. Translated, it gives CASRGTHLTHQPQHF.

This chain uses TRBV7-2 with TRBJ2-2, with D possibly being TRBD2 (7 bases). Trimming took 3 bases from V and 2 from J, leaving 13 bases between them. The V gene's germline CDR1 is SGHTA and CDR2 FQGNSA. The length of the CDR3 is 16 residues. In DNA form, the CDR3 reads TGTGCCAGCAGCTTTCAAGGGGGGGTAAACACCGGGGAGCTGTTTTTT. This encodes CASSFQGGVNTGELFF.

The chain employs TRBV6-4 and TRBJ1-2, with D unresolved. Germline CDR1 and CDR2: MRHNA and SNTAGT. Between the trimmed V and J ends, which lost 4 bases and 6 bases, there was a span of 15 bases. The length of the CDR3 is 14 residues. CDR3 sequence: CASSASRAGHGYTF. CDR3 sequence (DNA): TGTGCCAGCAGTGCATCTCGAGCGGGCCATGGCTACACCTTC.

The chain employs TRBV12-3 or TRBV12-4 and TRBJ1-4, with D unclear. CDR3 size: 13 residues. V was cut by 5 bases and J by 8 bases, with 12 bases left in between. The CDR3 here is CASSLSGGEKLFF. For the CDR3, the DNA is TGTGCCAGCAGTCTGAGCGGCGGGGAAAAACTGTTTTTT.

CDR3 sequence: CASSTGVLAGTQETQYF. CDR3 DNA sequence: TGTGCCAGTAGTACGGGGGTACTAGCGGGGACTCAAGAGACCCAGTACTTC. The chain couples TRBV19 to TRBJ2-5; 10 bases are shared with TRBD2. CDR1 is LNHDA, CDR2 SQIVND, per germline (reference sequence). Losses at the gene ends were 4 bases for V and 2 bases for J; bases not matched to a gene: 10. The CDR3 consists of 17 residues. Drawing the rest from reference TRBV19 and TRBJ2-5, the complete variable domain is DGGITQSPKYLFRKEGQNVTLSCEQNLNHDAMYWYRQDPGQGLRLIYYSQIVNDFQKGDIAEGYSVSREKKESFPLTVTSAQKNPTAFYLCASSTGVLAGTQETQYFGPGTRLLVL.

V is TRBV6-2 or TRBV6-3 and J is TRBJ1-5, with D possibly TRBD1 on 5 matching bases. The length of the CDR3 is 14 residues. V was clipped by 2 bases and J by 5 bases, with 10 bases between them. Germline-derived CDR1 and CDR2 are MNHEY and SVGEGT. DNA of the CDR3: TGTGCCAGCAGTTACGGGGCAGGGTATCAGCCCCAGCATTTT. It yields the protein CASSYGAGYQPQHF.

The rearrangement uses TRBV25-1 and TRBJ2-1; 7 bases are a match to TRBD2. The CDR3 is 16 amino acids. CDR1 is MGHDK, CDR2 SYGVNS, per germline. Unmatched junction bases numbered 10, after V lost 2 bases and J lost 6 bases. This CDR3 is CASSEGGGGRFNEQFF. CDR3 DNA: TGTGCCAGCAGTGAAGGGGGTGGCGGGAGATTCAATGAGCAGTTCTTC.

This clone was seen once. The CDR3 nucleotides read TGTGCCAGCAGCTTGGAAAGGACTAGCGGAGTGTCGCAGTTCTTC. Protein product: CASSLERTSGVSQFF. The rearrangement joins TRBV7-2 to TRBJ2-1; 10 bases are shared with TRBD2. CDR3 length equals 15 residues. The junction had 11 bases not matched to a gene; V was cut back by 3 bases and J by 12 bases. Per the germline V gene, CDR1 is SGHTA and CDR2 is FQGNSA. The whole variable domain, filled in from reference TRBV7-2 and TRBJ2-1, reads GAGVSQSPSNKVTEKGKDVELRCDPISGHTALYWYRQSLGQGLEFLIYFQGNSAPDKSGLPSDRFSAERTGGSVSTLTIQRTQQEDSAVYLCASSLERTSGVSQFFGPGTRLTVL.

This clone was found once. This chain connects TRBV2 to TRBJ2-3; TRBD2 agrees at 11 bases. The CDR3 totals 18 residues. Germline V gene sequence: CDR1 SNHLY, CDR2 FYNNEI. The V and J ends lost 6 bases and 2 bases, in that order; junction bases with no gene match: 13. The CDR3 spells CASRRLLAGGGVTDTQYF. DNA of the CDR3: TGTGCCAGCAGGAGACTTCTAGCGGGGGGAGGGGTCACAGATACGCAGTATTTT. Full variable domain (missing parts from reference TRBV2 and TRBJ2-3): EPEVTQTPSHQVTQMGQEVILRCVPISNHLYFYWYRQILGQKVEFLVSFYNNEISEKSEIFDDQFSVERPDGSNFTLKIRSTKLEDSAMYFCASRRLLAGGGVTDTQYFGPGTRLTVL.

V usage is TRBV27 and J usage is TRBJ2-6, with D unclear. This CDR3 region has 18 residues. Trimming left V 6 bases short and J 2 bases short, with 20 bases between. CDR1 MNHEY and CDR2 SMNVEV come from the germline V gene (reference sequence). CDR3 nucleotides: TGTGCCAGCAGCAGAGTCCGGGTCCAAGCACCTGGGGCCAACGTCCTGACTTTC. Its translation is CASSRVRVQAPGANVLTF.